The rows below give T cell receptor beta chains drawn from one sample of a study of tumor-infiltrating lymphocytes in primary liver carcinoma. TCRdb processed the multiplex PCR reads anew with MiXCR; each CDR3 protein has one entry. This sample has 250,000 to 400,000 distinct CDR3 sequences, with approximately 65% found just once. Input material: peripheral blood. These receptor sequences come from a man between 40 and 49 years old with primary liver carcinoma and hepatitis B virus infection. CDR3s include the opening cysteine and the closing phenylalanine or tryptophan. The D gene is left open where the match is weak. Clone size is shown for a subset of rows, as once, few, many or a class of expanded clone.

-,-,TRBJ2-1,13,TRBV11-1,TGTGCGAGCAGCCTGAGCTCCTACAATGAGCGGTTCTTC,CASSLSSYNERFF
-,-,TRBJ1-6,13,TRBV4-3,TGCGCCTGCAGCCAAGATTTAAGCTCACCCCTCCACTTT,CACSQDLSSPLHF
-,-,TRBJ1-5,15,TRBV28,TGTGCCAGCAGCCCCCTGGGAGGGGCCGAACAGTCCCAGCATTTT,CASSPLGGAEQSQHF
-,-,TRBJ1-1,13,TRBV6-5,TGTGCCAGCGGTTACTCGGAGAGCACTGAAGCTTTCTTT,CASGYSESTEAFF
-,TRBD1,TRBJ2-7,15,TRBV5-1,TGCACCAGCAGCTTGGCAGGGGACAGCTCTTACGAGCAGTACTTC,CTSSLAGDSSYEQYF
many,-,TRBJ2-1,14,TRBV12-3/TRBV12-4,TGTGCCAGCAGTTTACTTCCGGGTAGGAGTGAGCAGTTCTTC,CASSLLPGRSEQFF
once,TRBD2,TRBJ2-5,15,TRBV11-2,TGTGCCAGCAACACTGGACTAGCGGTCCAAGAGACCCAGTACTTC,CASNTGLAVQETQYF
-,-,TRBJ2-1,11,TRBV19,TGTGCCAGTAGTAGGGTGGATGAGCAGTTCTTC,CASSRVDEQFF
-,-,TRBJ1-1,13,TRBV19,TGTGCCAGTAGTATCCTGGGGAACACTGAAGCTTTCTTT,CASSILGNTEAFF
-,-,TRBJ2-7,14,TRBV6-1,TGTGCCAGCACCATTGACGGGAGCAGCTACGAGCAGTACTTC,CASTIDGSSYEQYF
once,-,TRBJ1-1,13,TRBV20-1,TGCAGTGCTAGAGATGGAGGTAGGACTGAAGCTTTCTTT,CSARDGGRTEAFF
-,-,TRBJ1-6,14,TRBV11-2,TGTGTCAGCATCCAATCCCTCGGGAATTCACCCCTCTACTTT,CVSIQSLGNSPLYF
many,TRBD2,TRBJ2-1,15,TRBV6-6,TGTGCCAGCAGTTCGGGACTAGAAGCCTACAATGAGCAGTTCTTC,CASSSGLEAYNEQFF
-,-,TRBJ1-1,16,TRBV28,TGTGCCAGCAGCTTGGGGGGCGCGGGGTTCAACACTGAAGCTTTCTTT,CASSLGGAGFNTEAFF
-,-,TRBJ2-5,14,TRBV12-3/TRBV12-4,TGTGCCGGCAACCGTGGAAGGGGCCAAGAGACCCAGTACTTC,CAGNRGRGQETQYF
many,-,TRBJ1-1,14,TRBV6-2/TRBV6-3,TGTGCCAGCAGAGGGGAGCCTGAGAACACTGAAGCTTTCTTT,CASRGEPENTEAFF
-,-,TRBJ1-5,14,TRBV5-6,TGTGCCAGCAGCATAACAGGGTTTAATCAGCCCCAGCATTTT,CASSITGFNQPQHF
many,TRBD1,TRBJ1-4,14,TRBV5-1,TGCGCCAGCAGCATAGACAGGGCGGACGAAAAACTGTTTTTT,CASSIDRADEKLFF
many,-,TRBJ2-7,15,TRBV11-2,TGTGCCAGCAGGAGGAACAGGAGGAGCTCCTACGAGCAGTACTTC,CASRRNRRSSYEQYF
once,-,TRBJ2-7,11,TRBV29-1,TGCAGCGTTATTGTAGGTGACGAGCAGCATTTC,CSVIVGDEQHF
-,-,TRBJ1-2,15,TRBV10-3,TGTGCCATCAGTGATCTAGGCGGGTCAAATAATGGCTACGCCTTC,CAISDLGGSNNGYAF
-,-,TRBJ2-7,14,TRBV5-6,TGTGTCGGCAGCTTACAGGGATTCTCCTACGAGCAGTACTTC,CVGSLQGFSYEQYF